A selection of T cell receptor beta chains follows, all from one sample in a study of PD-1 blockade in classical Hodgkin lymphoma. Some clones are missing from TCRdb's copy, which holds only in-frame ones; the method was immunoSEQ multiplex PCR. In the table there are 39,000 or so clones, 85% to 90% of which are singletons. The source was peripheral blood mononuclear cells (PBMCs), collected before the second cycle of nivolumab. These receptors were taken from a human donor with classical Hodgkin lymphoma. CDR3s include the opening cysteine and the closing phenylalanine or tryptophan. Fields, in order: D gene, J gene, V gene, clone size, CDR3 DNA, CDR3 protein. D genes are given only for firm matches. The size entry is marked missing in some rows and otherwise reads once, few, many or a size class.

D: .
J: TRBJ1-2
V: TRBV5-6
size: .
DNA: TGTGCCAGCAGCTTAAACCGGGGGTATGGCTACACCTTC
CDR3: CASSLNRGYGYTF

D: .
J: TRBJ1-5
V: TRBV5-8
size: .
DNA: TGTGCCAGCAGCTTGATATGGTCCGGAGGGAATCAGCCCCAGCATTTT
CDR3: CASSLIWSGGNQPQHF

D: .
J: TRBJ1-4
V: TRBV2
size: .
DNA: TGTGCCAGCCGCCAGTCGGCAGGGCGAGGAACTAATGAAAAACTGTTTTTT
CDR3: CASRQSAGRGTNEKLFF

D: .
J: TRBJ2-1
V: TRBV5-1
size: .
DNA: TGCGCCAGCAGCTTGGCTGGGGGGAAGTTCTTC
CDR3: CASSLAGGKFF

D: .
J: TRBJ2-7
V: TRBV5-4
size: .
DNA: TGTGCCAGCAGCGTAGCTGCAGGTGGTTCCTACGAGCAGTACTTC
CDR3: CASSVAAGGSYEQYF

D: .
J: TRBJ2-1
V: TRBV29-1
size: .
DNA: TGCAGCGTTGAAAACTACAATGAGCAGTTCTTC
CDR3: CSVENYNEQFF

D: .
J: TRBJ1-2
V: TRBV28
size: .
DNA: TGTGCCAGCAGTTTATACGGCACTTATGGCTACACCTTC
CDR3: CASSLYGTYGYTF

D: TRBD2
J: TRBJ2-1
V: TRBV28
size: .
DNA: TGTGCCAGCAGGAATCTAGCGGGAGGGCCCGTTGAGCAGTTCTTC
CDR3: CASRNLAGGPVEQFF

D: .
J: TRBJ2-1
V: TRBV4-2
size: .
DNA: TGTGCCAGCAGCCCCAGACAGGAGTTTGGGGGCAATGAGCAGTTCTTC
CDR3: CASSPRQEFGGNEQFF

D: .
J: TRBJ1-2
V: TRBV6-1
size: .
DNA: TGTGCCAGCACGGACGGCTATGGCTACACCTTC
CDR3: CASTDGYGYTF

D: .
J: TRBJ2-1
V: TRBV6-1
size: few
DNA: TGTGCCAGCAGTGGACGCTCCTACAATGAGCAGTTCTTC
CDR3: CASSGRSYNEQFF

D: .
J: TRBJ1-5
V: TRBV19
size: .
DNA: TGTGCCAGTGGGACCCTTTCCACGGGTCAGCCCCAGCATTTT
CDR3: CASGTLSTGQPQHF

D: .
J: TRBJ2-5
V: TRBV11-2
size: .
DNA: TGTGCCAGCAGCTTAGTAGGGGTGAAGGAAGAGACCCAGTACTTC
CDR3: CASSLVGVKEETQYF

D: TRBD2
J: TRBJ2-3
V: TRBV5-1
size: .
DNA: TGCGCCAGCAGCTTGGCCACTAGCGGGAGGGCCACAGATACGCAGTATTTT
CDR3: CASSLATSGRATDTQYF

D: .
J: TRBJ2-7
V: TRBV2
size: .
DNA: TGTGCCAGCACCTCCTCTCCCTTTGCAGGCTACGAGCAGTACTTC
CDR3: CASTSSPFAGYEQYF

D: .
J: TRBJ2-5
V: TRBV19
size: .
DNA: TGTGCCAGTAGTATGGGCCCCTTGGGAGAGACCCAGTACTTC
CDR3: CASSMGPLGETQYF

D: .
J: TRBJ2-4
V: TRBV27
size: once
DNA: TGTGCCAGCAGTTTACGCAGGGAGAAGGGTAGCGTGGAGGCCAAAAACATTCAGTACTTC
CDR3: CASSLRREKGSVEAKNIQYF

D: .
J: TRBJ2-7
V: TRBV9
size: .
DNA: TGTGCCAGCAGCTACGGACTCGTGGACTACGAGCAGTACTTC
CDR3: CASSYGLVDYEQYF

D: .
J: TRBJ2-7
V: TRBV29-1
size: .
DNA: TGCAGCGGCGGGACAGAGTTCTACGAGCAGTACTTC
CDR3: CSGGTEFYEQYF

D: TRBD1
J: TRBJ1-5
V: TRBV28
size: .
DNA: TGTGCCAGCAGTCCCGGGGCAGGGGGCGAGGGCAATCAGCCCCAGCATTTT
CDR3: CASSPGAGGEGNQPQHF

D: TRBD2
J: TRBJ2-3
V: TRBV9
size: .
DNA: TGTGCCAGCAGCGTGGTAGCGGGACCCACAGATACGCAGTATTTT
CDR3: CASSVVAGPTDTQYF

D: TRBD1
J: TRBJ2-3
V: TRBV14
size: .
DNA: TGTGCCAGCAGCCACACGACAGGGGATACGCAGTATTTT
CDR3: CASSHTTGDTQYF

D: .
J: TRBJ2-1
V: TRBV29-1
size: .
DNA: TGCAGCGTATCGAGCTCCTACAATGAGCAGTTCTTC
CDR3: CSVSSSYNEQFF

D: .
J: TRBJ2-5
V: TRBV7-9
size: .
DNA: TGTGCCAGCAGCCGGGACTTTGGAGAGACCCAGTACTTC
CDR3: CASSRDFGETQYF

D: TRBD2
J: TRBJ2-1
V: TRBV28
size: medium-sized
DNA: TGTGCCAGCAGGCGGGGGGTTTACAATGAGCAGTTCTTC
CDR3: CASRRGVYNEQFF

D: TRBD1
J: TRBJ2-3
V: TRBV11-1
size: .
DNA: TGTGCCAGCAGCCAAGGGACAGGGGAAGGTACGCAGTATTTT
CDR3: CASSQGTGEGTQYF

D: TRBD2
J: TRBJ2-1
V: TRBV18
size: .
DNA: TGTGCCAGCTCACCACTGACTAGCGGGGTTGGTGGTGAGCAGTTCTTC
CDR3: CASSPLTSGVGGEQFF